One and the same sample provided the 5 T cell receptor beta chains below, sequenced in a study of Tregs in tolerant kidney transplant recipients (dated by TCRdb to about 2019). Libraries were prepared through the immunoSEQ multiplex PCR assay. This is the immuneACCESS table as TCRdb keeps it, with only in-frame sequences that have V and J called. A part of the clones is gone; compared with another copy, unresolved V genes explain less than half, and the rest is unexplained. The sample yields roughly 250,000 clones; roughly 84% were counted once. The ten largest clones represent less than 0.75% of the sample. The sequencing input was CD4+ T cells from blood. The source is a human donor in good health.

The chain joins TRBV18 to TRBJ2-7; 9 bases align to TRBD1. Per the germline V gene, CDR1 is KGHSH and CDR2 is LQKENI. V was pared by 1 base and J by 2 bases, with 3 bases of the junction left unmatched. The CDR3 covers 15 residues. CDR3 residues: CASSPLGQGPYEQYF. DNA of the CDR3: TGTGCCAGCTCACCACTGGGACAGGGCCCCTACGAGCAGTACTTC.

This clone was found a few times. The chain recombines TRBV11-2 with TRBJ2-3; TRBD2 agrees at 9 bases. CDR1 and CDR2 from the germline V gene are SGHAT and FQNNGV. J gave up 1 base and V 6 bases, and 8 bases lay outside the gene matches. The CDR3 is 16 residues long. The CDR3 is CASRDFSGSGTDTQYF. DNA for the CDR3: TGTGCCAGCAGAGATTTTAGCGGGAGCGGCACAGATACGCAGTATTTT.

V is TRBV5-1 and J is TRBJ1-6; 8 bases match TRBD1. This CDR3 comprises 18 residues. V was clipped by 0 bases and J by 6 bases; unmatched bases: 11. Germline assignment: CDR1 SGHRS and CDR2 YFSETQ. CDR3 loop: CASSLDHPQGAGNSPLHF. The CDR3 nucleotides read TGCGCCAGCAGCTTGGATCACCCCCAGGGGGCGGGTAATTCACCCCTCCACTTT.

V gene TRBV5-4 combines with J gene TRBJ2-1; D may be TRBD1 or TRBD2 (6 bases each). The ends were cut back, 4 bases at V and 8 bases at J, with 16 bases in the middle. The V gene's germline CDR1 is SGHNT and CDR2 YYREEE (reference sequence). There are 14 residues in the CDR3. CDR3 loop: CASSADPGADEQFF. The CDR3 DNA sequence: TGTGCCAGCAGCGCTGACCCGGGGGCTGATGAGCAGTTCTTC. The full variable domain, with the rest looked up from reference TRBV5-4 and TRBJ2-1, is ETGVTQSPTHLIKTRGQQVTLRCSSQSGHNTVSWYQQALGQGPQFIFQYYREEENGRGNFPPRFSGLQFPNYSSELNVNALELDDSALYLCASSADPGADEQFFGPGTRLTVL.

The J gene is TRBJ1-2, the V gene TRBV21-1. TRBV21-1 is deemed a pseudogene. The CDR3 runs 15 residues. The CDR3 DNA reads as TGTGCCAGCACCTACGAGCCCGGGGCTAACTATGGCTACACCTTC. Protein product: CASTYEPGANYGYTF.